These 17 T cell receptor beta chains share one sample of origin, sequenced in a study of PD-L1 blockade in urothelial cancer. Documented time point: pretreatment peripheral blood. The assay was immunoSEQ multiplex PCR, and TCRdb's table has in-frame clones only and misses some. The sample includes about 72,000 clones, around 85% of them seen just once. The sequencing here drew on PBMCs, taken around atezolizumab (anti-PD-L1) treatment. The receptors come from a man in his fifties or sixties with urothelial cancer.

The J gene is TRBJ1-2, the V gene TRBV7-9; D is unclear. Trimming left V 3 bases short and J 4 bases short, with 15 bases between. This CDR3 is 15 amino acids long. From germline, CDR1 is SEHNR and CDR2 FQNEAQ (reference sequence). CDR3 protein: CASSLGSRASYGYTF. The CDR3 DNA follows: TGTGCCAGCAGCTTGGGTTCGCGGGCCAGCTATGGCTACACCTTC. The full variable domain, completed using reference TRBV7-9 and TRBJ1-2, is DTGVSQNPRHKITKRGQNVTFRCDPISEHNRLYWYRQTLGQGPEFLTYFQNEAQLEKSRLLSDRFSAERPKGSFSTLEIQRTEQGDSAMYLCASSLGSRASYGYTFGSGTRLTVV.

The chain has TRBV5-8 and TRBJ2-1; the match to TRBD2 covers 7 bases. V lost 3 bases and J lost 0; bases outside the gene matches: 3. Per the germline V gene, CDR1 is SGHTS and CDR2 is YDEGEE. The CDR3 spans 15 residues. The CDR3, as DNA: TGTGCCAGCAGCTCCAGCGGGGTCTCCTACAATGAGCAGTTCTTC. This codes for CASSSSGVSYNEQFF.

The rearrangement uses TRBV4-3 and TRBJ1-3; weak D call: TRBD1 (6 bases). The V gene lost 0 bases and the J gene lost 3 bases, with 15 bases spanning the gap. CDR1 is LGHNA and CDR2 is YSLEER in the germline V gene. The CDR3 has 17 residues. CDR3 sequence reads: CASSQEGNREGGNTIYF. The CDR3 nucleotides read TGCGCCAGCAGCCAAGAAGGGAACAGGGAAGGTGGAAACACCATATATTTT.

The rearrangement links TRBV11-2 to TRBJ1-2; D is uncertain. The length of the CDR3 is 14 residues. The germline CDR1 and CDR2 sequences are SGHAT and FQNNGV. Trimming stripped 5 bases from V and 1 base from J, with 11 bases between. CDR3 sequence reads: CASSPPGGNYGYTF. The CDR3, as DNA: TGTGCCAGCAGCCCGCCCGGCGGTAACTATGGCTACACCTTC.

The V gene is TRBV7-8, the J gene TRBJ2-5; a possible D gene is TRBD1 (6 bases). The CDR3 contains 14 residues. CDR1 and CDR2 from the germline V gene are SGHVS and FQNEAQ. V lost 0 bases and J lost 3, with 8 bases in between. The CDR3 is CASSLAGAEETQYF. The CDR3, as DNA: TGTGCCAGCAGCTTAGCGGGGGCTGAAGAGACCCAGTACTTC.

J is TRBJ1-1 and V is TRBV19; TRBD1 is a possible D gene (5 bases). The germline V gene has CDR1 LNHDA and CDR2 SQIVND (reference sequence). Between the trimmed V and J ends, which lost 3 bases and 1 base, there was a span of 9 bases. CDR3 size: 14 residues. CDR3 amino acids: CASSIPGQNTEAFF. The CDR3, as DNA: TGTGCCAGTAGTATTCCAGGGCAGAACACTGAAGCTTTCTTT. Full variable domain (remainder filled in from reference TRBV19 and TRBJ1-1): DGGITQSPKYLFRKEGQNVTLSCEQNLNHDAMYWYRQDPGQGLRLIYYSQIVNDFQKGDIAEGYSVSREKKESFPLTVTSAQKNPTAFYLCASSIPGQNTEAFFGQGTRLTVV.

This chain connects TRBV4-3 to TRBJ2-7; no firm D call. V was pared by 1 base and J by 7 bases, with 5 bases between. This CDR3 is built from 11 residues. Looked up from germline, CDR1 is LGHNA and CDR2 is YSLEER. The CDR3 DNA follows: TGCGCCAGCAGCCAAGCAAATGAGCAGTACTTC. This codes for CASSQANEQYF.

This clone has only a few counts. The chain is built from TRBV5-1 and TRBJ2-1; the D gene is possibly TRBD1 (5 bases). The CDR3 runs 13 residues. V was clipped by 6 bases and J by 5 bases, with 12 bases between them. CDR1 is SGHRS, CDR2 YFSETQ, per germline. CDR3 region: CASMQGSDNEQFF. The CDR3 region has the DNA TGCGCCAGCATGCAGGGAAGTGACAATGAGCAGTTCTTC.

The chain has TRBV30 and TRBJ1-5; D perhaps matches TRBD1 (6 bases). Per the germline V gene, CDR1 is GTSNPN and CDR2 is SVGIG (reference sequence). V lost 2 bases to trimming and J lost 7 bases, with 12 bases between them. The CDR3 extends over 13 amino acids. CDR3 region: CAWSRGQPQPQHF. Written as DNA, the CDR3 is TGTGCCTGGAGTAGGGGACAACCACAGCCCCAGCATTTT.

The V gene is TRBV9, the J gene TRBJ2-7; a weak D match, TRBD1 (5 bases). V was cut by 1 base and J by 5 bases, with 13 bases left in between. Germline values: CDR1 SGDLS, CDR2 YYNGEE. The CDR3 has 14 residues. The CDR3 protein is CASSVTGQGHEQYF. The CDR3 region has the DNA TGTGCCAGCAGCGTAACGGGCCAGGGTCACGAGCAGTACTTC. Filled out from reference TRBV9 and TRBJ2-7, the complete variable domain reads DSGVTQTPKHLITATGQRVTLRCSPRSGDLSVYWYQQSLDQGLQFLIQYYNGEERAKGNILERFSAQQFPDLHSELNLSSLELGDSALYFCASSVTGQGHEQYFGPGTRLTVT.

The CDR3 DNA is TGTGCCAGCAGCTTAGGACAGGGGAGGAATTCACCCCTCCACTTT. Translation gives CASSLGQGRNSPLHF. J is TRBJ1-6 and V is TRBV11-3; 8 positions match TRBD1. Germline CDR1 is SGHNT and CDR2 is YENEEA. With 1 base clipped from V and 7 bases from J, the junction kept 3 bases outside the gene matches. The CDR3 has 15 residues.

The CDR3 sequence is CASSSTRLISEQFF. The CDR3 DNA follows: TGTGCCAGCAGCTCCACCCGGTTGATTAGTGAGCAGTTCTTC. The rearrangement uses TRBV11-3 and TRBJ2-1; D unclear. The CDR3 has 14 amino acids. V lost 4 bases and J 9 bases, leaving 16 bases between the germline ends. Germline CDR1 is SGHNT and CDR2 is YENEEA.

This clone occurred once. V usage is TRBV5-6 and J usage is TRBJ1-2; TRBD1 is a possible D gene (5 bases). The CDR3 sequence is 15 residues long. Germline CDR1 SGHDT, CDR2 YYEEEE. V was trimmed by 2 bases and J by 4 bases, leaving 15 bases between them. The CDR3 protein is CASSFDLRGAYGYTF. As DNA, the CDR3 is TGTGCCAGCAGCTTTGATCTTAGGGGCGCCTATGGCTACACCTTC.

This clone was recorded only once. The genes are TRBV6-5 and TRBJ1-2, with 11 bases lining up with TRBD1. This CDR3 comprises 16 residues. CDR1 is MNHEY and CDR2 is SVGAGI in the germline V gene. The junction had 3 bases not matched to a gene; V was cut back by 2 bases and J by 1 base. CDR3 bases: TGTGCCAGCAGTTACGCCGGGACAGGGGGTAACTATGGCTACACCTTC. Translating it yields CASSYAGTGGNYGYTF.

This rearrangement joins TRBV10-3 to TRBJ1-3; 10 nucleotides match TRBD1. Germline V gives CDR1 ENHRY, CDR2 SYGVKD. Trimming cost V 10 bases and J 6 bases; bases outside gene matches: 15. The CDR3 is 16 residues long. This CDR3 is CATLPGQGSQENTIYF. For the CDR3, the DNA is TGTGCCACTCTTCCGGGACAGGGGAGTCAAGAAAACACCATATATTTT.

This chain connects TRBV2 to TRBJ1-6; D possibly corresponds to TRBD1 (5 bases). The CDR3 covers 18 residues. The germline gives CDR1 SNHLY, CDR2 FYNNEI. V gave up 1 base and J gave up 5 bases, with 18 bases separating them. The CDR3 sequence is CASSEVGVREADNSPLHF. The CDR3 DNA follows: TGTGCCAGCAGTGAAGTTGGGGTCAGGGAGGCCGATAATTCACCCCTCCACTTT.

This chain links TRBV15 with TRBJ2-4; 7 nucleotides line up with TRBD1. The CDR3 sequence is 14 residues long. V trimming: 1 base; J trimming: 6 bases; junction bases outside the gene matches: 3. Germline CDR1 LNHNV, CDR2 YYDKDF (reference sequence). The CDR3 here is CATSRARQGNIQYF. The CDR3, as DNA: TGTGCCACCAGCAGAGCCCGACAGGGAAACATTCAGTACTTC.